This TCR beta chain was sequenced during a study of blood T cell repertoires in COVID-19. Whole-study context: Nucleic acid was either cDNA or gDNA, and it came from T cells, B-cell-depleted T cells, or PBMCs.

TCRdb's table, derived via immunoSEQ multiplex PCR, lists solely in-frame clones and lacks some. Altogether 110,000 to 150,000 clones are present, around 80% being singletons, with the ten largest covering about 3.5%. The sequencing sample was made of peripheral blood. This TCR derives from a man in his 70s who had recovered from COVID-19.

The CDR3 coding sequence is TGTGCCAGCGGAGTGTGGTCGAGCTCTGGAAACACCATATATTTT. Translation gives CASGVWSSSGNTIYF. The J gene is TRBJ1-3, the V gene TRBV7-9; D not resolved. The germline gives CDR1 SEHNR, CDR2 FQNEAQ (reference sequence). This CDR3 is 15 amino acids long. V lost 8 bases and J 0 bases, leaving 14 bases between the germline ends.